The rows below give T cell receptor beta chains drawn from one sample of a study of beta chain features in type 1 diabetes. Using immunoSEQ multiplex PCR, the repertoire was profiled, and TCRdb retains in-frame clones only, with some absent. Of some 150,000 clones in the sample, around 10% are singletons; the top ten hold approximately 2%. The sample was central memory CD4+ T cells from blood. The origin of the receptors is a man in his late teens or twenties in good health. Each CDR3 is given with its conserved first and last residue.

len | j_gene | v_gene | CDR3aa
15 | TRBJ1-2 | TRBV9 | CASSVHDSRNYGYTF
15 | TRBJ1-5 | TRBV10-3 | CAIRPTGDHNQPQHF
15 | TRBJ1-2 | TRBV11-2 | CASSSGQGWNYGYTF
12 | TRBJ2-1 | TRBV28 | CASCIQGGEQFF
12 | TRBJ2-1 | TRBV29-1 | CSVTISYNEQFF
16 | TRBJ2-2 | TRBV5-1 | CASSLKTGGVTGELFF
14 | TRBJ1-5 | TRBV7-2 | CASSFQVTNQPQHF
16 | TRBJ2-1 | TRBV9 | CASSDWDRAPYNEQFF
14 | TRBJ1-1 | TRBV7-2 | CASSLGTGNTEAFF
16 | TRBJ2-6 | TRBV28 | CATKTGMVAGANVLTF
13 | TRBJ2-7 | TRBV7-2 | CASSAGHVAEQYF
13 | TRBJ1-1 | TRBV6-6 | CASWREGRLEAFF
15 | TRBJ2-3 | TRBV7-9 | CASSFLAGGTDTQYF
14 | TRBJ2-7 | TRBV29-1 | CSVLSGLADYEQYF
14 | TRBJ2-5 | TRBV5-4 | CASSTIVGQETQYF
15 | TRBJ2-7 | TRBV2 | CASSDPGQGFYEQYF
18 | TRBJ2-1 | TRBV7-2 | CASSLSPFRGASYNEQFF
13 | TRBJ2-7 | TRBV7-2 | CASSLEGRYEQYF
14 | TRBJ2-7 | TRBV7-2 | CASSLQVSSYEQYF
15 | TRBJ2-7 | TRBV7-6 | CASSKTSGSEYEQYF
12 | TRBJ1-1 | TRBV29-1 | CSVVKGNTEAFF
15 | TRBJ2-7 | TRBV30 | CAWSPLAGGTYEQYF
15 | TRBJ2-7 | TRBV10-2 | CASRGGQASSYEQYF
15 | TRBJ1-5 | TRBV7-9 | CASSLATGAGQPQHF
18 | TRBJ2-2 | TRBV29-1 | CSVVGGQSRPGGTGELFF
12 | TRBJ2-7 | TRBV18 | CASSPGGTEQYF